The rows below give T cell receptor beta chains drawn from one sample of a study of blood T cell repertoires in COVID-19. Here immunoSEQ multiplex PCR was the method, and the copy in TCRdb shows in-frame clones only, minus some. The sample lists roughly 150,000 clones, more than 75% occurring once. The sequenced material came from peripheral blood. The source of these receptors is a woman aged 50 to 65 with COVID-19, enrolled during active disease. Both conserved end residues are trimmed from each CDR3. A D gene is named only where the DNA matches it firmly.

TRBV29-1	.	SAGPTVSYEQY
TRBV2	.	AGQGMNTEAF
TRBV28	TRBD1	ASSIPGQGATGANVLT
TRBV2	.	ASRGGLPGREYGYT
TRBV11-3	.	ASSLPRDTWAETQY
TRBV6-6	.	AITREYNSPLH
TRBV5-4	.	ASSLVTVGPGELF
TRBV7-9	.	ASRSGNTYEQY
TRBV6-5	TRBD1	ASSYGGTGGGEQY
TRBV2	.	ASRGSEETQY
TRBV6-2/TRBV6-3	TRBD1	ASSYEGQGNYGYT
TRBV6-5	TRBD1	ASKRTGDNYGYT
TRBV25-1	.	ASRARGRDQPQH
TRBV18	TRBD1	ASSPSTGEDGYT
TRBV7-7	.	ASSLGWRENTGELF
TRBV6-5	TRBD1	AIRGGPWGYT
TRBV27	TRBD1	ASSLWAGGYGYT
TRBV5-6	TRBD2	ASSSLGLGGSLDTQY